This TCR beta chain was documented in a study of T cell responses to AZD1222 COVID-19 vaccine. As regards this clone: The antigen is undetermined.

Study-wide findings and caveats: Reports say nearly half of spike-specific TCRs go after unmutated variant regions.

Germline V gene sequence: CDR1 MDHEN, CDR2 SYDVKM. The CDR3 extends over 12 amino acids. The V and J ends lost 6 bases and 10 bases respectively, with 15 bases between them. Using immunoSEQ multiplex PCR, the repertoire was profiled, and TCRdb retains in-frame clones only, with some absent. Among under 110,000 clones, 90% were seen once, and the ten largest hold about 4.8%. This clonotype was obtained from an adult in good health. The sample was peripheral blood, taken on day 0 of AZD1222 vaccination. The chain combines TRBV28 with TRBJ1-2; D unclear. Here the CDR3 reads CASRYRTDHYTF. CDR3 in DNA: TGTGCCAGCAGATATAGGACCGACCACTACACCTTC.